The 11 T cell receptor beta chains reported below all come from one sample, sequenced in a study of cytomegalovirus exposure and HLA in healthy donors. The PCR was carried out with 60 Vbeta primers and 13 Jbeta primers. Libraries were prepared by immunoSEQ multiplex PCR; TCRdb keeps only in-frame clonotypes and omits some of them. The data show about 120,000 clones, around 75% seen once. Sequenced sample: PBMCs. The receptors shown here come from a woman in her late teens or twenties in good health and CMV-seronegative.

The chain recombines TRBV2 with TRBJ2-5, with 12 bases matching TRBD2. CDR1 SNHLY and CDR2 FYNNEI come from the germline V gene. This CDR3 is 15 amino acids long. J was trimmed by 7 bases and V by 1 base; bases with no gene match: 4. Written as DNA, the CDR3 is TGTGCCAGCAGTGAAGAGACTAGCGGGGGAGGGACCCAGTACTTC. This translates into CASSEETSGGGTQYF.

The rearrangement uses TRBV2 and TRBJ2-5, with unresolved D. The CDR3 runs to 14 residues. Trimming stripped 4 bases from V and 4 bases from J, with 13 bases between. Germline CDR1 and CDR2: SNHLY and FYNNEI. The CDR3 protein is CASSVSRLTETQYF. CDR3 DNA sequence: TGTGCCAGCAGTGTATCCAGGTTGACAGAGACCCAGTACTTC.

This chain connects TRBV5-1 to TRBJ2-3, with 7 nucleotides matching TRBD1. This CDR3 has 16 residues. Germline-derived CDR1 and CDR2 are SGHRS and YFSETQ. After removal of 3 bases from V and 6 bases from J, the junction contained 13 bases not matched to a gene. The CDR3 loop reads CASSWTGTEPPDTQYF. The CDR3 nucleotides read TGCGCCAGCAGCTGGACCGGGACAGAGCCTCCGGATACGCAGTATTTT.

The rearrangement joins TRBV28 to TRBJ1-5, with 7 bases aligning to TRBD1. Germline loops: CDR1 MDHEN, CDR2 SYDVKM. This CDR3 comprises 15 residues. Trimming at V came to 5 bases and at J to 7 bases, leaving 11 bases not matched to a gene. CDR3 DNA: TGTGCCAGCAGTCGCCTCGGAGGGGGCGGGCAGCCCCAGCATTTT. Protein: CASSRLGGGGQPQHF.

The genes are TRBV7-9 and TRBJ1-6, with D perhaps TRBD1 (5 bases). Germline V lookup: CDR1 SEHNR, CDR2 FQNEAQ (reference sequence). CDR3 length: 16 amino acids. Trimming took 5 bases from V and 10 from J, leaving 21 bases between them. The chain's CDR3 is CASSIYTRGGGSPLHF. Written as DNA, the CDR3 is TGTGCCAGCAGCATCTACACGCGAGGCGGGGGATCACCCCTCCACTTT.

The chain employs TRBV5-4 and TRBJ1-1, with TRBD1 matching 8 bases. In germline, CDR1 is SGHNT, CDR2 YYREEE (reference sequence). The CDR3 is made up of 14 amino acids. The V gene end was trimmed by 3 bases and the J gene end by 5 bases; junction bases not matched to a gene: 6. CDR3 sequence (DNA): TGTGCCAGCAGCTCCAGGGGGCGGGTTACTGAAGCTTTCTTT. Its protein is CASSSRGRVTEAFF.

The V gene is TRBV6-1, the J gene TRBJ1-5; D uncertain. This CDR3 contains 14 residues. V shed 6 bases and J shed 0 bases, with 9 bases lying between them. CDR1 and CDR2 (germline): MNHNS, SASEGT. This CDR3 is CASRQIYSNQPQHF. For the CDR3, the DNA is TGTGCCAGCAGACAGATCTATAGCAATCAGCCCCAGCATTTT.

The rearrangement uses TRBV28 and TRBJ2-3, with 7 bases aligning to TRBD2. The CDR3 spans 11 residues. CDR1 and CDR2 from the germline V gene are MDHEN and SYDVKM. The CDR3 loop reads CAGGSTDTQYF. In nucleotides, the CDR3 is TGTGCGGGGGGGAGCACAGATACGCAGTATTTT. The full variable domain, completed using reference TRBV28 and TRBJ2-3, is DVKVTQSSRYLVKRTGEKVFLECVQDMDHENMFWYRQDPGLGLRLIYFSYDVKMKEKGDIPEGYSVSREKKERFSLILESASTNQTSMYLCAGGSTDTQYFGPGTRLTVL.

The genes are TRBV6-5 and TRBJ1-1, with D perhaps matching TRBD1 (6 bases). Trimming shortened V by 0 bases and J by 1 base, and 9 bases separated the two germline ends. Germline values: CDR1 MNHEY, CDR2 SVGAGI. There are 15 residues in the CDR3. The CDR3 DNA reads as TGTGCCAGCAGTTACTCCACGGGACAGAACACTGAAGCTTTCTTT. Amino acid sequence: CASSYSTGQNTEAFF.

This clone has more than one count but fewer than ten. J is TRBJ1-1 and V is TRBV5-1, with TRBD1 matching over 9 bases. V shed 3 bases and J 1 base; nucleotides not matched to a gene: 4. The CDR3 covers 15 residues. Germline V gene sequence: CDR1 SGHRS, CDR2 YFSETQ. CDR3 in DNA: TGCGCCAGCAGCTCACAGGGGGCACCGAACACTGAAGCTTTCTTT. The encoded protein is CASSSQGAPNTEAFF.

The V call is TRBV6-1, the J call TRBJ1-6; 7 nucleotides agree with TRBD1. This CDR3 is 18 amino acids long. V lost 2 bases, J lost 0 bases, and 7 bases stayed unmatched. Germline-derived CDR1 and CDR2 are MNHNS and SASEGT. The CDR3 sequence: CASSEFGRGASYNSPLHF. DNA of the CDR3: TGTGCCAGCAGTGAATTCGGCAGGGGGGCCTCCTATAATTCACCCCTCCACTTT.